The sample holds one count of the clone carrying this T cell receptor beta chain. TCRdb keeps only in-frame clones here, not all; method: immunoSEQ multiplex PCR. This sample has roughly 150,000 clones, with 80% to 90% found just once. This record comes from a study of blood T cell repertoires in COVID-19. Study summary: PBMCs, B-cell-depleted T cells, or T cells were the source of the cDNA or gDNA that made up the material.

This receptor was obtained from a woman older than 75 with acute or convalescent COVID-19. The sequencing sample was made of peripheral blood.

CDR3: CASSSWTSGSQTQYF. CDR3 in DNA: TGTGCCAGCAGCTCGTGGACTAGCGGGAGTCAGACCCAGTACTTC. The chain links TRBV6-2 or TRBV6-3 to TRBJ2-5; 13 nucleotides line up with TRBD2. This CDR3 comprises 15 residues. The V gene end was trimmed by 6 bases and the J gene end by 6 bases; junction bases not matched to a gene: 7. Germline assignment: CDR1 MNHEY and CDR2 SVGEGT.